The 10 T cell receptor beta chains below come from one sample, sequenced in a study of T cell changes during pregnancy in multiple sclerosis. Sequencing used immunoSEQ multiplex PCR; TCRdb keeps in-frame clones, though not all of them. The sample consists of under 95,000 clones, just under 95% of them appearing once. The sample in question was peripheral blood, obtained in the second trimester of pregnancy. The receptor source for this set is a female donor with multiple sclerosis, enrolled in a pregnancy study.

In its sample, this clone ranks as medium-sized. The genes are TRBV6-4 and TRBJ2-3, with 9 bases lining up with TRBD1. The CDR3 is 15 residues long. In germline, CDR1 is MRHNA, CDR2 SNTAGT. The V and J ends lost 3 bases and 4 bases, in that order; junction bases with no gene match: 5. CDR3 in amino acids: CASSETGGRADTQYF. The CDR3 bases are TGTGCCAGCAGTGAAACAGGGGGCCGGGCAGATACGCAGTATTTT.

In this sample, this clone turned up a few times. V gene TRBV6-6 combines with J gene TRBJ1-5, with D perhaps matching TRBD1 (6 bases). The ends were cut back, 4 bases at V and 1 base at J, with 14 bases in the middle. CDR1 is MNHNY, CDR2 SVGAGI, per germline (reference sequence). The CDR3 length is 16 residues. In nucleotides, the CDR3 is TGTGCCAGCAGTTCCCTCGGACAGATCAGCAATCAGCCCCAGCATTTT. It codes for CASSSLGQISNQPQHF.

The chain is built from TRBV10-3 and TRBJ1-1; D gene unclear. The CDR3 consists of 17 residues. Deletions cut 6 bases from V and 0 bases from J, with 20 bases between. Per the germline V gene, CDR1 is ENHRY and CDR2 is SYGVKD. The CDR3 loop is CAISPQPGSKMNTEAFF. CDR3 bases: TGTGCCATCAGCCCTCAACCGGGATCCAAAATGAACACTGAAGCTTTCTTT.

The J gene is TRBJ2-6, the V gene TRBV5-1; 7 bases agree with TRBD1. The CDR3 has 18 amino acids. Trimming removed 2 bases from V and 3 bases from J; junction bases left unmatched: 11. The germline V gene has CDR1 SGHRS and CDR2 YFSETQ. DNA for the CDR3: TGCGCCAGCAGCTTAAACAGGGGCTTGGGAGTTGGGGCCAACGTCCTGACTTTC. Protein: CASSLNRGLGVGANVLTF.

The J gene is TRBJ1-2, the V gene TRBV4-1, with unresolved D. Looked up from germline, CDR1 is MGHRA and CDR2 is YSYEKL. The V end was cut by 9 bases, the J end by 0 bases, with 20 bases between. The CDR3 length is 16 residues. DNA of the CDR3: TGCGCCAGTTCCCAGCCGGGAGCACGTCCTAACTATGGCTACACCTTC. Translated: CASSQPGARPNYGYTF.

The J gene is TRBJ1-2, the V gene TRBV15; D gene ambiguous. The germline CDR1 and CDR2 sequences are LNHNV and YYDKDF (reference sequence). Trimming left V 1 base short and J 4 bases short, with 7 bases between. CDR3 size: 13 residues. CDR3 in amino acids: CATSRGGGYGYTF. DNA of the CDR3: TGTGCCACCAGCAGAGGGGGAGGCTATGGCTACACCTTC.

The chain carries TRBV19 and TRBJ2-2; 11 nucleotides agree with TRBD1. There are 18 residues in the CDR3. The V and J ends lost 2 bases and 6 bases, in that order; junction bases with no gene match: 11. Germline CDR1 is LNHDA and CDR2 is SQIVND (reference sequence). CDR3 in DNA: TGTGCCAGTAGTATAACAAGGACAGGGGGCATTATTGCCGGGGAGCTGTTTTTT. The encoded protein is CASSITRTGGIIAGELFF.

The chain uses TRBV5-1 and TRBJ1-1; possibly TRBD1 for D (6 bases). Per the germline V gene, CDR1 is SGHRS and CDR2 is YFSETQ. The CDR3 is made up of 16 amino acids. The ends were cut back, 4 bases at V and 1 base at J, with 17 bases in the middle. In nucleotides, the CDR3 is TGCGCCAGCAGCCCTTTATGGACAGCTTCGAACACTGAAGCTTTCTTT. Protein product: CASSPLWTASNTEAFF.

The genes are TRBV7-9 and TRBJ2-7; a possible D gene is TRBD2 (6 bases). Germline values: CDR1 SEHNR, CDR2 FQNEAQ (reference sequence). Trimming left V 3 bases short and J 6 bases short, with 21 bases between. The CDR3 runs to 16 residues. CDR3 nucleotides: TGTGCCAGCAGCTTGGGTAGTTCAGGGAGCGGGCGCGAGCAGTACTTC. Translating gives CASSLGSSGSGREQYF.

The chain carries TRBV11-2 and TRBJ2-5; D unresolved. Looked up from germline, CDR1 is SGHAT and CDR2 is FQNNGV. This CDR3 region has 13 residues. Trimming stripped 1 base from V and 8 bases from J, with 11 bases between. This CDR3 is CASSLVSVGTQYF. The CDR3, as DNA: TGTGCCAGCAGCTTAGTGAGCGTTGGCACCCAGTACTTC.